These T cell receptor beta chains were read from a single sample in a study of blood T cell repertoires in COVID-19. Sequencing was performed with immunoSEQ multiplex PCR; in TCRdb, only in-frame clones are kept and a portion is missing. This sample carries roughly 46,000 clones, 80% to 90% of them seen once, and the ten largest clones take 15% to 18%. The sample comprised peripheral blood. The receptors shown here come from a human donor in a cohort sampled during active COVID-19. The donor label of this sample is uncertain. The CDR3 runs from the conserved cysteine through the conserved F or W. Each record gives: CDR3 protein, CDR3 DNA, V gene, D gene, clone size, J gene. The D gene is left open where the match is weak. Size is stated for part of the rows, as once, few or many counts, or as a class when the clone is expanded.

cdr3_aa: CASTSNGIANYGYTF; cdr3_nt: TGTGCCAGTACTTCCAACGGTATAGCCAACTATGGCTACACCTTC; v_call: TRBV19; d_call: NA; clone_size: NA; j_call: TRBJ1-2
cdr3_aa: CASSLGGTRYEQYF; cdr3_nt: TGCGCCAGCAGCTTGGGTGGTACTAGGTACGAGCAGTACTTC; v_call: TRBV5-1; d_call: NA; clone_size: few; j_call: TRBJ2-7
cdr3_aa: CASSSWGEGRIISNTEAFF; cdr3_nt: TGTGCCAGCAGTTCTTGGGGGGAAGGGCGGATAATATCAAACACTGAAGCTTTCTTT; v_call: TRBV5-5; d_call: NA; clone_size: NA; j_call: TRBJ1-1
cdr3_aa: CASSPGVQNYGYTF; cdr3_nt: TGTGCCAGCAGCCCAGGGGTCCAGAACTATGGCTACACCTTC; v_call: TRBV7-2; d_call: NA; clone_size: once; j_call: TRBJ1-2
cdr3_aa: CASSYPRSETQYF; cdr3_nt: TGTGCCAGCAGTTACCCCAGATCAGAGACCCAGTACTTC; v_call: TRBV6-2/TRBV6-3; d_call: NA; clone_size: NA; j_call: TRBJ2-5
cdr3_aa: CASRSRGGPNYGYTF; cdr3_nt: TGTGCCAGCAGATCTCGCGGGGGGCCGAACTATGGCTACACCTTC; v_call: TRBV28; d_call: NA; clone_size: NA; j_call: TRBJ1-2
cdr3_aa: CASSGTGGRYEQYF; cdr3_nt: TGCGCCAGCAGCGGGACAGGGGGGAGGTACGAGCAGTACTTC; v_call: TRBV5-1; d_call: TRBD1; clone_size: NA; j_call: TRBJ2-7
cdr3_aa: CASSPSGELFF; cdr3_nt: TGTGCCAGCAGTCCCTCCGGGGAGCTGTTTTTT; v_call: TRBV6-2/TRBV6-3; d_call: NA; clone_size: NA; j_call: TRBJ2-2
cdr3_aa: CASSLLSNTEAFF; cdr3_nt: TGTGCCAGCAGTTTATTGAGTAACACTGAAGCTTTCTTT; v_call: TRBV12-3/TRBV12-4; d_call: NA; clone_size: NA; j_call: TRBJ1-1
cdr3_aa: CASSSRLDKNEQFF; cdr3_nt: TGTGCCAGCAGCTCAAGACTGGATAAGAATGAGCAGTTCTTC; v_call: TRBV7-9; d_call: NA; clone_size: NA; j_call: TRBJ2-1
cdr3_aa: CASKDSHYEQYF; cdr3_nt: TGTGCCAGCAAAGACAGCCACTACGAGCAGTACTTC; v_call: TRBV27; d_call: NA; clone_size: NA; j_call: TRBJ2-7
cdr3_aa: CASGIQGANQETQYF; cdr3_nt: TGCGCCAGCGGCATACAGGGGGCAAACCAAGAGACCCAGTACTTC; v_call: TRBV5-1; d_call: TRBD1; clone_size: NA; j_call: TRBJ2-5
cdr3_aa: CASSPKGGAGYGYTF; cdr3_nt: TGTGCCAGCAGCCCCAAGGGAGGGGCTGGCTATGGCTACACCTTC; v_call: TRBV7-3; d_call: NA; clone_size: NA; j_call: TRBJ1-2
cdr3_aa: CASSVLGQGASGNTIYF; cdr3_nt: TGTGCCAGCAGCGTACTTGGACAGGGGGCTTCTGGAAACACCATATATTTT; v_call: TRBV9; d_call: TRBD1; clone_size: NA; j_call: TRBJ1-3
cdr3_aa: CASSSGFFSKNIQYF; cdr3_nt: TGTGCCAGCAGTTCGGGGTTCTTTTCCAAAAACATTCAGTACTTC; v_call: TRBV28; d_call: NA; clone_size: NA; j_call: TRBJ2-4
cdr3_aa: CASSKQGRLTDTQYF; cdr3_nt: TGTGCCAGTAGTAAACAAGGCAGGCTCACAGATACGCAGTATTTT; v_call: TRBV19; d_call: NA; clone_size: NA; j_call: TRBJ2-3
cdr3_aa: CAISESKWGGTHYNEQFF; cdr3_nt: TGTGCCATCAGTGAGTCGAAGTGGGGGGGGACGCACTACAATGAGCAGTTCTTC; v_call: TRBV10-3; d_call: TRBD2; clone_size: NA; j_call: TRBJ2-1
cdr3_aa: CASTSDGRPVETQYF; cdr3_nt: TGTGCCAGCACCTCCGATGGCAGGCCGGTTGAGACCCAGTACTTC; v_call: TRBV6-5; d_call: NA; clone_size: NA; j_call: TRBJ2-5
cdr3_aa: CTSSQPSDRGRIRTQETQYF; cdr3_nt: TGCACCAGCAGCCAGCCTTCGGACAGGGGGCGTATTAGGACCCAAGAGACCCAGTACTTC; v_call: TRBV1; d_call: NA; clone_size: NA; j_call: TRBJ2-5
cdr3_aa: CASSFGQVGDTQYF; cdr3_nt: TGTGCCAGCAGCTTCGGACAGGTCGGGGATACGCAGTATTTT; v_call: TRBV11-2; d_call: TRBD1; clone_size: NA; j_call: TRBJ2-3
cdr3_aa: CASREDGTYEQYF; cdr3_nt: TGTGCCAGCAGGGAGGACGGAACCTACGAGCAGTACTTC; v_call: TRBV2; d_call: NA; clone_size: NA; j_call: TRBJ2-7
cdr3_aa: CASSLRIAGGDTQYF; cdr3_nt: TGTGCCAGCAGCTTGCGCATAGCGGGGGGAGATACGCAGTATTTT; v_call: TRBV5-4; d_call: TRBD2; clone_size: NA; j_call: TRBJ2-3
cdr3_aa: CASSMTGTHEQFF; cdr3_nt: TGTGCCAGCAGCATGACGGGGACACACGAGCAGTTCTTC; v_call: TRBV7-9; d_call: NA; clone_size: NA; j_call: TRBJ2-1
cdr3_aa: CASSRGNQETQYF; cdr3_nt: TGTGCCAGCAGCAGGGGGAACCAAGAGACCCAGTACTTC; v_call: TRBV11-2; d_call: NA; clone_size: NA; j_call: TRBJ2-5